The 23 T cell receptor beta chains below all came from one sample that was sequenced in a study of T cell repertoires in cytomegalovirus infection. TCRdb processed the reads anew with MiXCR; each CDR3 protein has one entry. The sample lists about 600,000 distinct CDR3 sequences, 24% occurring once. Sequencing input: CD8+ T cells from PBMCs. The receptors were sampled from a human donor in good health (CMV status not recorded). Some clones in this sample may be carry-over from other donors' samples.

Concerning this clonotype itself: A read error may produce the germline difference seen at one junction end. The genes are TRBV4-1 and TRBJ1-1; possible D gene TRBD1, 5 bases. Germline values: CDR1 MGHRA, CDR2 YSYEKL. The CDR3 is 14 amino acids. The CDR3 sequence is CANSPTGGNTEAFF. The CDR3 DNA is TGCGCCAACAGCCCGACGGGGGGGAACACTGAAGCTTTCTTT.

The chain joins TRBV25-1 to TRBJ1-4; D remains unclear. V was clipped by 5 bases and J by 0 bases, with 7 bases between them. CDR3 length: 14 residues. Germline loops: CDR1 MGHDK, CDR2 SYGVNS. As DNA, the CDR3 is TGTGCCAGCAGTAAGGCAGCAACTAATGAAAAACTGTTTTTT. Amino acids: CASSKAATNEKLFF.

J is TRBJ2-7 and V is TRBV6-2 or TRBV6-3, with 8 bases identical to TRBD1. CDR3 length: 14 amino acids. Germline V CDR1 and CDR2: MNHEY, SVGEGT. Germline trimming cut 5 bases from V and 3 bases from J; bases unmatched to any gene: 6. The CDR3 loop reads CASSHRDRLYEQYF. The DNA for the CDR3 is TGTGCCAGCAGTCACCGGGACAGGCTCTACGAGCAGTACTTC.

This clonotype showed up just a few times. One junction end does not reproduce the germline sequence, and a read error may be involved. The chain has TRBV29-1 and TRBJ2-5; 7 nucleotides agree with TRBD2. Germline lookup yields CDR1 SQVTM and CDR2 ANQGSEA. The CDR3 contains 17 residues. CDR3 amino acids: CSAESPGRARYQETQYF. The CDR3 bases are TGCAGCGCTGAATCCCCGGGGAGGGCCAGATACCAAGAGACCCAGTACTTC.

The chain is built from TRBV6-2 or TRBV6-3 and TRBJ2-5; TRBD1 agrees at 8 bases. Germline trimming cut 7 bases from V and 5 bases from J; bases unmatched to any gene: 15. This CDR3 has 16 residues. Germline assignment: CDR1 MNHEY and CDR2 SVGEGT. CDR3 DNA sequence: TGTGCCAGCACCTCCCCCGAGGACAGGGCATGGGAGACCCAGTACTTC. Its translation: CASTSPEDRAWETQYF.

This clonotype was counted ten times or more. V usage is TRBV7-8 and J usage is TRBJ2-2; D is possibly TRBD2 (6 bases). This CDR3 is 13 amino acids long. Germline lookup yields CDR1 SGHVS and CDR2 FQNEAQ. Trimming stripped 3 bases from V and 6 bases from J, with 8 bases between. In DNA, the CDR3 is TGTGCCAGCAGCTTCCCGGGGGCCGGGGAGCTGTTTTTT. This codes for CASSFPGAGELFF.

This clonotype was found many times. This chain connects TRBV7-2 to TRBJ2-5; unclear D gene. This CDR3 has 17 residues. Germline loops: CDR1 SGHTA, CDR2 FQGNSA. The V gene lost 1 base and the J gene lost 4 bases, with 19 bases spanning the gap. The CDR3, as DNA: TGTGCCAGCAGCTTAGGAACTTTCTGGGGTGAACGAGAGACCCAGTACTTC. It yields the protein CASSLGTFWGERETQYF.

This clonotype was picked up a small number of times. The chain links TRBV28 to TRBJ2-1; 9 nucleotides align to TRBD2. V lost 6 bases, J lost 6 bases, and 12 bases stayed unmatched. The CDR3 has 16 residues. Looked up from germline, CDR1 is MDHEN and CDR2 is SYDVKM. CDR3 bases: TGTGCCAGCAGACCCGCGGGACTAGCTCTGATCAATGAGCAGTTCTTC. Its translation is CASRPAGLALINEQFF. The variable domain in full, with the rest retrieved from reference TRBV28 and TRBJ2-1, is DVKVTQSSRYLVKRTGEKVFLECVQDMDHENMFWYRQDPGLGLRLIYFSYDVKMKEKGDIPEGYSVSREKKERFSLILESASTNQTSMYLCASRPAGLALINEQFFGPGTRLTVL.

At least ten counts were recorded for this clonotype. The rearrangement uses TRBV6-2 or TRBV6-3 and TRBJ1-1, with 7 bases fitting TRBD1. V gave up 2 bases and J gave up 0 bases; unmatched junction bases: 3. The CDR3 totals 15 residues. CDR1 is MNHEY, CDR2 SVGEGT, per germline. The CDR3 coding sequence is TGTGCCAGCAGTTACGCGGGACAGATGAACACTGAAGCTTTCTTT. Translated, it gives CASSYAGQMNTEAFF.

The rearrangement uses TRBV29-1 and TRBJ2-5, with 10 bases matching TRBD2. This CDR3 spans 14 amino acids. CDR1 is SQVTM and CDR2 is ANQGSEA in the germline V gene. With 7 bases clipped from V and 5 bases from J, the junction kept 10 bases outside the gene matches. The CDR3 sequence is CSAAGLAGAETQYF. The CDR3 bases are TGCAGCGCCGCTGGGCTAGCGGGGGCTGAGACCCAGTACTTC.

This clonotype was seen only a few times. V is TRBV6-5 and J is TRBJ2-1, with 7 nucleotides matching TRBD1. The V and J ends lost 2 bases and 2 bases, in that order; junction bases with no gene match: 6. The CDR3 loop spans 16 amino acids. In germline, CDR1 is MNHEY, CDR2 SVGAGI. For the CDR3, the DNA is TGTGCCAGCAGTTACCCCAGACAGGGTGCCTACAATGAGCAGTTCTTC. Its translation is CASSYPRQGAYNEQFF.

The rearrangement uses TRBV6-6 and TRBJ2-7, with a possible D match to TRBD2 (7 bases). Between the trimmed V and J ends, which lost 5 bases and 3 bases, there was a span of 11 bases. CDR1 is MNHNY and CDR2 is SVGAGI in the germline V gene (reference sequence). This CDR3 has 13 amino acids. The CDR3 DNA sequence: TGTGCCAGCAGTGGGGGGGACAACTACGAGCAGTACGTC. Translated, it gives CASSGGDNYEQYV.

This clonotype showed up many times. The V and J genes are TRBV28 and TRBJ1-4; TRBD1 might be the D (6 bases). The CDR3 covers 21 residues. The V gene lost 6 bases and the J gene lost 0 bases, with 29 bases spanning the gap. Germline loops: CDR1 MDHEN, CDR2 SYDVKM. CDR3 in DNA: TGTGCCAGCAGCGACTTGGGGGGCTCAAAGTACCAGGACGCAACTAATGAAAAACTGTTTTTT. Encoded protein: CASSDLGGSKYQDATNEKLFF. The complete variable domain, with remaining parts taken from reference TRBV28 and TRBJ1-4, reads DVKVTQSSRYLVKRTGEKVFLECVQDMDHENMFWYRQDPGLGLRLIYFSYDVKMKEKGDIPEGYSVSREKKERFSLILESASTNQTSMYLCASSDLGGSKYQDATNEKLFFGSGTQLSVL.

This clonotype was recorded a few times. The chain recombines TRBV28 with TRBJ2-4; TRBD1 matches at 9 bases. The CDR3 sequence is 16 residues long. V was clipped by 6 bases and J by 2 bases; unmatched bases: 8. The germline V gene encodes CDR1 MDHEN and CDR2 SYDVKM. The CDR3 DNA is TGTGCCAGCAGCACCGGGACAGGGTCTCCCAAAAACATTCAGTACTTC. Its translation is CASSTGTGSPKNIQYF.

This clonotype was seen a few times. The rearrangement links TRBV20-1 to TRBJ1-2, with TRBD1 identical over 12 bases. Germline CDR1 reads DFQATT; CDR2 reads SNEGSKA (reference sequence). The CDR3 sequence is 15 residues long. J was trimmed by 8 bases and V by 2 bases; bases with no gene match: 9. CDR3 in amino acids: CSARSGTGGELGYTF. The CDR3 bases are TGCAGTGCTAGATCCGGGACAGGGGGCGAGTTGGGCTACACCTTC.

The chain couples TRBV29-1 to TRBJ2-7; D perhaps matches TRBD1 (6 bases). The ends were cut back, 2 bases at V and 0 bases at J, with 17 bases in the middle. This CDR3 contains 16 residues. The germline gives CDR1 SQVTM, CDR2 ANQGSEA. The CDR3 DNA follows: TGCAGCGTTGAATACCGGACAGAAACTAACTCCTACGAGCAGTACTTC. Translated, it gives CSVEYRTETNSYEQYF.

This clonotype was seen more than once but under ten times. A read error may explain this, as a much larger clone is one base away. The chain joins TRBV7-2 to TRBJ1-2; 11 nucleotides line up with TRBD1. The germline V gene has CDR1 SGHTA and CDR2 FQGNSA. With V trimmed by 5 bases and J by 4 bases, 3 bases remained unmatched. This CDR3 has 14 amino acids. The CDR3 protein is CASSRDRGSYGYTF. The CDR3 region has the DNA TGTGCCAGCAGCCGGGACAGGGGGAGCTATGGCTACACCTTC. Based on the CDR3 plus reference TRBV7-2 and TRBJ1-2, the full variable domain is GAGVSQSPSNKVTEKGKDVELRCDPISGHTALYWYRQSLGQGLEFLIYFQGNSAPDKSGLPSDRFSAERTGGSVSTLTIQRTQQEDSAVYLCASSRDRGSYGYTFGSGTRLTVV.

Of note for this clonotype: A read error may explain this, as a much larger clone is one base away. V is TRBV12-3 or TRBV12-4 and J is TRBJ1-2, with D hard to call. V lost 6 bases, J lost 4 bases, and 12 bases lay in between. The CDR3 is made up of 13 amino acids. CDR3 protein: CASSLTRVYGYTF. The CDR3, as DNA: TGTGCCAGCAGCCTCACTCGGGTCTATGGCTACACCTTC.

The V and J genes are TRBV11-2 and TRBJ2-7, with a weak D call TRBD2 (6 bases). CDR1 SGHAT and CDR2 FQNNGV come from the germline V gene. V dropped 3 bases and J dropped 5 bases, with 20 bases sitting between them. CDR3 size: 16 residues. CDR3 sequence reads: CASSLGSWGEVNEQYV. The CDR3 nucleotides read TGTGCCAGCAGCTTGGGGAGCTGGGGGGAGGTCAACGAGCAGTACGTC.

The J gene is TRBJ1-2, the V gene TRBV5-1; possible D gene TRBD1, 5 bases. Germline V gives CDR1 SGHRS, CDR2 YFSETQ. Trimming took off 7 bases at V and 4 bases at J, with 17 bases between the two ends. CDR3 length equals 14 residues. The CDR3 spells CASAFGGAGYGYTF. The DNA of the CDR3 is TGCGCCAGCGCCTTCGGAGGGGCTGGCTATGGCTACACCTTC.

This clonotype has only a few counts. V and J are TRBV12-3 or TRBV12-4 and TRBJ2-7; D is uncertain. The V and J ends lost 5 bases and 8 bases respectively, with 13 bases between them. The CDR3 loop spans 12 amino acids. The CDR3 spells CASSAEVGKQYV. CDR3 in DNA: TGTGCCAGCAGTGCCGAGGTGGGCAAGCAGTACGTC.

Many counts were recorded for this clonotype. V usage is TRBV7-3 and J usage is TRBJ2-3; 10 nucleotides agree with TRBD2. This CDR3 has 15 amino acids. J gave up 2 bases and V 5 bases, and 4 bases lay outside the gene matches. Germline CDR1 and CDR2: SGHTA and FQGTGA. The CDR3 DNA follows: TGTGCCAGCAGCGCTAGCGGGGGCTCCACAGATACGCAGTATTTT. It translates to CASSASGGSTDTQYF.

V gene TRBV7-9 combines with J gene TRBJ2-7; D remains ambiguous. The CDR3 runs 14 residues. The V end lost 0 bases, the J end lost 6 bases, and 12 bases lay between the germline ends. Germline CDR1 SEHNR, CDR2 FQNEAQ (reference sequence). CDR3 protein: CASSLAYRPTEQYV. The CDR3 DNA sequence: TGTGCCAGCAGCTTAGCGTATCGGCCCACCGAGCAGTACGTC.